This T cell receptor (beta chain) was sequenced in a study of regulatory T cells in long-lasting Graves disease listed by TCRdb under 2021. Context from the whole study: In the newly diagnosed Graves' disease group, patients had been taking antithyroid drugs for less than 3 months. This study used TCR sequencing and RNA sequencing of peripheral blood to compare persistent Graves' disease patients against newly diagnosed Graves' disease patients. The study was registered as a clinical trial and conducted in China. A total of about 35 samples underwent TCR sequencing, from about 13 patients with persistent Graves' disease and roughly 20 patients with newly diagnosed Graves' disease.

This clonotype was seen ten or more times. Its antigen target is currently unknown. No much larger clonotype is one base removed from it; base qualities were not supplied. Read against the paper, the sample's time point label means: newly diagnosed GD, antithyroid drugs for less than 3 months. For both TCR sequencing and RNA sequencing, RNA was extracted from PBMCs using TRIzol. Graves' disease was diagnosed according to American Thyroid Association guidelines. Patients were recruited from an endocrinology department in Xi'an, China. Each patient gave 7 to 9.5 milliliters of peripheral blood, collected in an EDTA anticoagulant tube. Ficoll Paque Plus density gradient separation was used to isolate PBMCs, and no additional T cell sorting was done. An Agilent 2100 Bioanalyzer and agarose gel were used to check RNA quality, while a NanoDrop 2000 measured RNA concentration. Germline trimming: 2 bases from V, 1 base from J; junction bases outside gene matches: 4. Taken from the germline V gene, the CDR1 and CDR2 loops are MNHEY and SVGAGI. CDR3 length: 15 amino acids, cysteine to phenylalanine. The DNA shown is the 45-base CDR3, in frame from base 1.

What the research found in general, with its limitations: Sequencing and analysis were limited to the TCR beta chain. Peripheral blood alone was examined, since thyroid tissue, which constituted the primary lesion, could not be accessed. TRBV28, TRBJ1-2 and TRBJ2-5 were preferentially used in persistent disease, while TRBV20-1 and TRBJ2-1 were favored in newly diagnosed disease. More public clonotypes were shared among persistent patients (about 2,800) than among newly diagnosed patients (966). Compared with newly diagnosed patients, patients with persistent Graves' disease had lower TCR Shannon entropy and fewer highly expanded clones, which suggests clonal expansion. The small sample size was acknowledged by the authors as a limitation that may reduce accuracy.

Receptor libraries were prepared by multiplex PCR. Sequencing used an Illumina HiSeq 4000. TCR beta libraries were built with iRepertoire HTBI primers and Arm-PCR amplification of CDR3 regions. Gel purification was performed on PCR products prior to sequencing. In the source study's methods: A total of some 65 TRBV and approximately 13 TRBJ segments were identified across samples and were used for gene usage analysis of CDR3 amino acid clonotypes. COPE and FqMerger were used to merge filtered high-quality paired reads into contigs. BLAST was used to align contigs to IMGT TRBV, TRBD and TRBJ reference genes, with CDR3 defined following IMGT. Any clonotype with a frequency above 0.1% was counted as a highly expanded clone. Repertoire diversity was measured by Shannon entropy, and V-J evenness by the Gini coefficient. Clonotypes shared by more than one individual were considered public. TCRdb redid the processing of the public reads, applying fastp at Q25 and MiXCR, and retained in-frame beta chains. Merged by CDR3 protein, the rows form single entries marked with the most common genes and DNA. In this record, the V and J calls reflect TCRdb's handling and not the investigators' own analysis. The table for this sample lists around 400,000 distinct CDR3 sequences; about 15% of them were counted only once. Of the sample, about 7.8% falls within the top ten clones.

These sequences were also reported in another study, on T cells in Graves' hyperthyroidism and ophthalmopathy. From the second report: Stable Graves' hyperthyroidism was defined as the absence of progression to ophthalmopathy over 18 months of follow-up. Hyperthyroidism patients were newly diagnosed, had a disease duration of under 2 months, and were aged 18 to 65 years. Any patient with an uncontrolled infection, another autoimmune disease, pregnancy or lactation was excluded. Diagnoses relied on clinical symptoms, serum thyroxine and TRAb, thyroid ultrasound and orbital computed tomography. A first-round RT-PCR of the TCR CDR3 used the HTBI primer set with the Qiagen OneStep RT-PCR kit. Most expanded thyroid clonotypes (frequency above 0.001) were also detected in blood, suggesting blood repertoires may reflect thyroid immune responses. Ophthalmopathy was separated from stable hyperthyroidism by a 13 V-J signature model, with around 90% sensitivity and 81% to 82% specificity obtained in cross-validation and 80%/75% obtained in testing. During validation, the model predicted progression to ophthalmopathy a median of approximately six months ahead of onset, with 70.59% sensitivity and 72.22% specificity. To identify TCR V-J signatures that set the groups apart, the researchers used a discovery cohort of about a hundred patients, made up of fewer than 50 with Graves' ophthalmopathy and approximately 57 with stable Graves' hyperthyroidism. Whether ophthalmopathy could be predicted prospectively was tested in an independent validation cohort made up of under 20 hyperthyroidism patients plus 17 patients who later progressed to ophthalmopathy. The roughly 90 discovery patients were divided at random into training and test sets in a 7:3 ratio. Thyroid tissue and blood T-cell repertoires from about 6 Graves' hyperthyroidism patients were also compared in the study. After sampling, hyperthyroidism patients received methimazole starting at 30 mg daily, and ophthalmopathy patients received high-dose intravenous methylprednisolone. A second multiplex PCR round built the libraries, followed by size selection and purification. Sequencing of the libraries was done on an Illumina HiSeq2000 using paired-end 100 bp reads. SOAPnuke was used to process the raw data, removing reads that contained adapters or uncalled bases, had a mean Phred below 15, or lacked an exact match to the constant primer or identifier. COPE v1.2.5 was used to merge high-quality paired reads, and clonotypes were defined as unique nucleotide sequences. Clonotypes were aligned to IMGT TRBV, TRBD and TRBJ reference segments using MiTCR v1.1. Analysis was restricted to V-J combinations with a frequency above 0.0001, which covered approximately 99% of repertoires. The TCS score was defined as the ratio of F50 (clonal expansion) to E x V (chaos), calculated using BLOSUM62-based TCRdist between CDR3 peptides within each V-J. Welch's t-statistics and random forest reduced around 550 V-J features to 13, which were used in a naive Bayes classifier (R e1071). Sample size was not statistically predetermined, and investigators were not blinded to group allocation. TCR Vbeta CDR3 sequencing of 135 peripheral blood samples (43 ophthalmopathy, about 75 hyperthyroidism and approximately 17 progressor patients) is reported in the paper.

The receptor's source is a woman in her thirties or forties with Graves disease. Donor details come from another sample of the same person, matched by shared clones. The V and J segments used are TRBV6-5 and TRBJ2-7; TRBD1 aligns with 8 central bases. The specimen was peripheral blood mononuclear cells (PBMCs), collected at new diagnosis, from a patient treated with antithyroid drugs. The CDR3 amino acid sequence is: CASSYGTGLSYEQYF. The DNA sequence reads TGTGCCAGCAGTTACGGGACAGGTCTTTCCTACGAGCAGTACTTC.